The clone carrying this T cell receptor (beta chain) was detected a few times. V trimming: 6 bases; J trimming: 5 bases; junction bases outside the gene matches: 6. CDR3 length equals 15 residues. From germline, CDR1 is MNHEY and CDR2 SMNVEV (reference sequence). These data belong to a study of cytomegalovirus exposure and HLA in healthy donors. The PCR used 60 Vbeta and 13 Jbeta primers. The repertoire was sequenced with immunoSEQ multiplex PCR; TCRdb's copy has only in-frame clones and lacks some. The sample lists approximately 170,000 clones, more than 65% occurring once. The donors (healthy individuals) were bone marrow donors.

The sample was PBMCs. The sequence was obtained from a man in his late teens or twenties in good health and CMV-seropositive. The chain employs TRBV27 and TRBJ1-5; TRBD1 aligns across 11 bases. CDR3 in DNA: TGTGCCAGCAGGTCGGGACAGGGGGTATATCAGCCCCAGCATTTT. Encoded protein: CASRSGQGVYQPQHF.